The rows below give T cell receptor beta chains drawn from one sample of a study of CD8+ T cells in alopecia areata. Method: immunoSEQ multiplex PCR; TCRdb's copy keeps in-frame clones and lacks some. Here the sample spans some 190,000 clones, 45% to 75% being singletons. The sequences come from CD4+ T cells sorted from blood, collected at week 4, from a patient treated with tofacitinib. These receptors originate from a human donor with alopecia areata. Both conserved end residues are part of each CDR3. Fields, in order: J gene, V gene, clone size, D gene, CDR3 protein, CDR3 DNA. The D gene is left open where the match is weak. Rows give clone size only sometimes, using once, few, many, or a class for an expanded clone.

TRBJ1-1	TRBV28	.	.	CASSLGDSTIREAFF	TGTGCCAGCAGTTTAGGAGACAGCACCATACGTGAAGCTTTCTTT
TRBJ1-5	TRBV30	.	.	CAWSRAGNQPQHF	TGTGCCTGGAGCCGGGCAGGAAATCAGCCCCAGCATTTT
TRBJ2-1	TRBV29-1	.	.	CSVVGLSSYNEQFF	TGCAGCGTTGTAGGCTTAAGCTCCTACAATGAGCAGTTCTTC
TRBJ2-5	TRBV18	.	.	CASSLTETQYF	TGTGCCAGCTCACTTACGGAGACCCAGTACTTC
TRBJ2-1	TRBV29-1	.	.	CSGDKPYNEQFF	TGCAGCGGGGACAAGCCCTACAATGAGCAGTTCTTC
TRBJ1-5	TRBV25-1	.	.	CASSFPGPNQPQHF	TGTGCCAGCAGTTTTCCAGGACCCAATCAGCCCCAGCATTTT
TRBJ2-1	TRBV6-6	.	TRBD2	CASSYNPGGGNEQFF	TGTGCCAGCAGTTACAACCCGGGCGGGGGCAATGAGCAGTTCTTC
TRBJ2-5	TRBV5-6	.	.	CASSLWGAETQYF	TGTGCCAGCAGCCTGTGGGGGGCAGAGACCCAGTACTTC
TRBJ2-1	TRBV29-1	.	.	CSVGGYTEQFF	TGCAGCGTTGGGGGCTATACTGAGCAGTTCTTC
TRBJ1-5	TRBV29-1	.	.	CSVGTNRNQPQHF	TGCAGCGTTGGGACAAACCGCAATCAGCCCCAGCATTTT
TRBJ2-1	TRBV7-2	.	.	CASSYSADSYNEQFF	TGTGCCAGCAGCTATAGCGCCGACTCCTACAATGAGCAGTTCTTC
TRBJ2-3	TRBV11-2	.	.	CASSFSEGTDTQYF	TGTGCCAGCAGCTTTTCAGAGGGAACAGATACGCAGTATTTT
TRBJ1-1	TRBV7-2	.	TRBD1	CASSLDRGGEAFF	TGTGCCAGCAGCTTGGACAGGGGTGGTGAAGCTTTCTTT
TRBJ1-1	TRBV19	.	.	CASSPPTGGTEAFF	TGTGCCAGTAGTCCTCCGACTGGGGGCACTGAAGCTTTCTTT
TRBJ2-2	TRBV4-3	.	TRBD2	CASSQPSGHLTGELFF	TGCGCCAGCAGCCAACCTAGCGGACACCTTACCGGGGAGCTGTTTTTT
TRBJ2-6	TRBV29-1	few	.	CSVEGGPGANVLTF	TGCAGCGTTGAAGGAGGGCCGGGGGCCAACGTCCTGACTTTC
TRBJ2-1	TRBV5-1	once	.	CASSLGSPSYNEQFF	TGCGCCAGCAGCTTGGGCTCCCCCTCCTACAATGAGCAGTTCTTC
TRBJ2-7	TRBV18	.	.	CASSPLGGSYEQYF	TGTGCCAGCTCACCTTTAGGGGGTTCCTACGAGCAGTACTTC
TRBJ1-5	TRBV20-1	.	.	CSARQSGPQHF	TGCAGTGCTAGGCAGTCCGGGCCCCAGCATTTT
TRBJ1-5	TRBV19	.	.	CASSFQKNQPQHF	TGTGCCAGTAGTTTTCAGAAAAATCAGCCCCAGCATTTT